This T cell receptor beta chain was captured in a study of blood T cells in healthy people across ages. Overall study findings and caveats: The donors' CMV status was not determined, possibly confounding changes in expanded clonotypes.

Primers used in a second PCR of about 6 to 11 cycles were a sample-barcoded 5' primer and a J-beta primer mix. TCRdb independently ran MiXCR on the 5' RACE reads; one entry per CDR3 protein. The table has about 730,000 distinct CDR3 sequences, 35% to 45% seen once. Germline assignment: CDR1 SGHRS and CDR2 YFSETQ. The CDR3 is made up of 14 amino acids. The sample holds a few counts of this clonotype. Its antigen remains unidentified. Donors gave around 10 milliliters of peripheral blood apiece. Per-sample yields of isolated PBMCs were at least 6 million. Sequencing was done on a sample of blood. The rearrangement uses TRBV5-1 and TRBJ2-5; possible D gene TRBD1, 6 bases. The J call could be wrong; TRBJ2-7 is a better fit for the DNA end. The receptor comes from a woman aged 55-69 years in good health. CDR3 loop: CASSFLQGRDEQYF. The DNA for the CDR3 is TGCGCCAGCAGCTTTCTACAGGGACGGGACGAGCAGTACTTC.